Here is one T cell receptor beta chain with its context. This sample stems from a study of tumor T cells in aggressive B-cell lymphoma. Using immunoSEQ multiplex PCR, the repertoire was profiled, and TCRdb retains in-frame clones only, with some absent. The table has over 2,500 clones, approximately 85% seen once; the top ten hold roughly 15%. Germline V gene data show CDR1 as SQVTM and CDR2 as ANQGSEA. The CDR3 runs 13 residues. V was clipped by 4 bases and J by 0 bases, with 7 bases between them. This clonotype was obtained from an adult with diffuse large B cell lymphoma. Some clones in this sample may be carry-over from other donors' samples. This chain connects TRBV29-1 to TRBJ2-4; D is ambiguous. Sequencing used tumor tissue. Here the CDR3 reads CSVAPLAKNIQYF. CDR3 nucleotides: TGCAGCGTTGCCCCCCTAGCCAAAAACATTCAGTACTTC.